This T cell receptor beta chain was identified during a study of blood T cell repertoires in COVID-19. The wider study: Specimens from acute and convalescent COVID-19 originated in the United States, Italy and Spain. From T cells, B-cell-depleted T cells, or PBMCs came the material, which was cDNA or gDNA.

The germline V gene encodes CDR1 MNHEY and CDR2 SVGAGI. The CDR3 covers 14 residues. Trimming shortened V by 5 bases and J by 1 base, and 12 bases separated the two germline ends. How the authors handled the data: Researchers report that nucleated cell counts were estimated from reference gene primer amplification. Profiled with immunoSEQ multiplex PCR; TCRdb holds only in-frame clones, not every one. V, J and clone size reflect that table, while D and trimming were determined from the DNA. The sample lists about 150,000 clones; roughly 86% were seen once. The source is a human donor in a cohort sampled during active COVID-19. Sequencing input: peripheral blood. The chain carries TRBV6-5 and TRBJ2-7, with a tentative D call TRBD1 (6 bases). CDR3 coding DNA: TGTGCCAGCAGTACACAGGGTTATTCCTACGAGCAGTACTTC. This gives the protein CASSTQGYSYEQYF.